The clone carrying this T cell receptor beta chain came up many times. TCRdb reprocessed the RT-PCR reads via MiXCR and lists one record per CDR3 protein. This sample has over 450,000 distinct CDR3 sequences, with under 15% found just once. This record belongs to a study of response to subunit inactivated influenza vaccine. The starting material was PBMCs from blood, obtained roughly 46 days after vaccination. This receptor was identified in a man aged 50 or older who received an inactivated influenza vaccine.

CDR3 coding DNA: TGCAGCGTTGAAAGGGGGATAGGGCTGAACACTGAAGCTTTCTTT. Translation gives CSVERGIGLNTEAFF. The rearrangement joins TRBV29-1 to TRBJ1-1; perhaps TRBD1 as D (6 bases). The length of the CDR3 is 15 residues. Trimming took off 2 bases at V and 0 bases at J, with 13 bases between the two ends. Germline CDR1 is SQVTM and CDR2 is ANQGSEA.